The present entry profiles one T cell receptor beta chain with its context. The CDR3 consists of 15 residues. Germline V gene lookup returns CDR1 LGHDT and CDR2 YNNKEL (reference sequence). The trim removed 5 bases at V and 4 bases at J, leaving 10 bases unmatched. These data belong to a study of blood T cell repertoires in COVID-19. Profiling relied on immunoSEQ multiplex PCR, and the TCRdb table lists in-frame clones only, not all of them. The sample holds some 520,000 clones; roughly 89% are singletons and the top ten take roughly 0.92%. The gene calls are TRBV3-1 (or the pseudogene TRBV3-2) and TRBJ1-2; 7 nucleotides line up with TRBD1. Material for sequencing was peripheral blood. This clonotype was sampled from a man aged 18 to 29 with COVID-19, enrolled during active disease. The CDR3 region has the DNA TGTGCCAGCAGCAAAAGTATAGGGGGCACCTATGGCTACACCTTC. This sequence encodes CASSKSIGGTYGYTF.